Listed below are T cell receptor beta chains from one sample, sequenced in a study of CD8+ T cells in alopecia areata. The repertoire was sequenced with immunoSEQ multiplex PCR; TCRdb's copy has only in-frame clones and lacks some. The sample contains approximately 180,000 clones, 50% to 70% of which appear only once. Sequenced material: CD4+ T cells sorted from blood, taken at week 0. Every receptor here comes from a human donor with alopecia areata. Both conserved end residues are part of each CDR3. D genes are given only for firm matches. The size of a clone is reported for some rows only, either as once, few or many, or as a class for expanded clones.

d_gene: -
j_gene: TRBJ1-5
abundance: -
v_gene: TRBV30
CDR3aa: CAWSAGRDQPQHF
CDR3nt: TGTGCCTGGAGTGCAGGGAGAGATCAGCCCCAGCATTTT

d_gene: -
j_gene: TRBJ2-7
abundance: once
v_gene: TRBV9
CDR3aa: CASSVEVRSEQYF
CDR3nt: TGTGCCAGCAGCGTAGAAGTCAGGAGTGAGCAGTACTTC

d_gene: -
j_gene: TRBJ2-3
abundance: few
v_gene: TRBV4-3
CDR3aa: CASSQDEGWGTQYF
CDR3nt: TGCGCCAGCAGCCAAGACGAAGGGTGGGGTACGCAGTATTTT

d_gene: -
j_gene: TRBJ1-5
abundance: few
v_gene: TRBV6-5
CDR3aa: CASSDRAGEPQHF
CDR3nt: TGTGCCAGCAGTGACCGCGCCGGAGAGCCCCAGCATTTT

d_gene: -
j_gene: TRBJ1-4
abundance: -
v_gene: TRBV30
CDR3aa: CAWSRKSRAATNEKLFF
CDR3nt: TGTGCCTGGAGCCGCAAATCGCGCGCAGCAACTAATGAAAAACTGTTTTTT

d_gene: -
j_gene: TRBJ1-1
abundance: -
v_gene: TRBV30
CDR3aa: CAWSGGHNLTEAFF
CDR3nt: TGTGCCTGGAGTGGGGGACACAACCTTACTGAAGCTTTCTTT

d_gene: -
j_gene: TRBJ2-6
abundance: -
v_gene: TRBV5-4
CDR3aa: CASSLGGTGANVLTF
CDR3nt: TGTGCCAGCAGCCTAGGGGGGACTGGGGCCAACGTCCTGACTTTC

d_gene: -
j_gene: TRBJ1-1
abundance: -
v_gene: TRBV27
CDR3aa: CASSLNGHMNTEAFF
CDR3nt: TGTGCCAGCAGTCTCAACGGGCACATGAACACTGAAGCTTTCTTT

d_gene: TRBD2
j_gene: TRBJ2-3
abundance: -
v_gene: TRBV12-5
CDR3aa: CASGFGRADTQYF
CDR3nt: TGTGCTAGTGGTTTCGGGAGGGCAGATACGCAGTATTTT

d_gene: TRBD1
j_gene: TRBJ1-4
abundance: few
v_gene: TRBV30
CDR3aa: CAWMGQSGEKLFF
CDR3nt: TGTGCCTGGATGGGACAGTCGGGAGAAAAACTGTTTTTT

d_gene: -
j_gene: TRBJ2-1
abundance: -
v_gene: TRBV29-1
CDR3aa: CSVGRATSYNEQFF
CDR3nt: TGCAGCGTTGGTCGAGCGACCTCCTACAATGAGCAGTTCTTC

d_gene: -
j_gene: TRBJ1-1
abundance: -
v_gene: TRBV15
CDR3aa: CATSRDSGNTEAFF
CDR3nt: TGTGCCACCAGCAGAGATAGCGGGAACACTGAAGCTTTCTTT

d_gene: TRBD1
j_gene: TRBJ1-6
abundance: -
v_gene: TRBV7-6
CDR3aa: CASSLAGQDNSPLHF
CDR3nt: TGTGCCAGCAGCTTAGCGGGACAGGATAATTCACCCCTCCACTTT

d_gene: -
j_gene: TRBJ2-4
abundance: few
v_gene: TRBV19
CDR3aa: CASSPEAAKNIQYF
CDR3nt: TGTGCCAGTAGCCCCGAGGCAGCCAAAAACATTCAGTACTTC

d_gene: TRBD1
j_gene: TRBJ2-2
abundance: -
v_gene: TRBV18
CDR3aa: CASSLPGQHPNTGELFF
CDR3nt: TGTGCCAGCTCACTCCCGGGACAGCATCCGAACACCGGGGAGCTGTTTTTT

d_gene: TRBD1
j_gene: TRBJ2-2
abundance: -
v_gene: TRBV30
CDR3aa: CAWYGQGSGDTGELFF
CDR3nt: TGTGCCTGGTACGGACAGGGCTCCGGGGACACCGGGGAGCTGTTTTTT

d_gene: -
j_gene: TRBJ2-5
abundance: -
v_gene: TRBV4-3
CDR3aa: CASSQDRVSETQYF
CDR3nt: TGCGCCAGCAGCCAAGACAGGGTCTCGGAGACCCAGTACTTC

d_gene: TRBD2
j_gene: TRBJ2-7
abundance: few
v_gene: TRBV29-1
CDR3aa: CSVEGGGEQYF
CDR3nt: TGCAGCGTTGAAGGGGGGGGCGAGCAGTACTTC

d_gene: -
j_gene: TRBJ2-7
abundance: -
v_gene: TRBV28
CDR3aa: CASSFAVYEQYF
CDR3nt: TGTGCCAGCAGTTTCGCTGTCTACGAGCAGTACTTC

d_gene: -
j_gene: TRBJ1-2
abundance: -
v_gene: TRBV20-1
CDR3aa: CSAHGGNGYTF
CDR3nt: TGCAGTGCTCATGGGGGGAATGGCTACACCTTC

d_gene: TRBD1
j_gene: TRBJ2-5
abundance: -
v_gene: TRBV18
CDR3aa: CASSPRGTGNRETQYF
CDR3nt: TGTGCCAGCTCACCACGAGGGACAGGGAATCGGGAGACCCAGTACTTC

d_gene: -
j_gene: TRBJ2-3
abundance: -
v_gene: TRBV28
CDR3aa: CASSSGYRQYF
CDR3nt: TGTGCCAGCAGTTCGGGGTACCGTCAGTATTTT

d_gene: -
j_gene: TRBJ2-6
abundance: few
v_gene: TRBV7-9
CDR3aa: CASESSGANVLTF
CDR3nt: TGTGCCAGCGAGAGTAGTGGGGCCAACGTCCTGACTTTC

d_gene: TRBD1
j_gene: TRBJ1-6
abundance: -
v_gene: TRBV27
CDR3aa: CASRDYRGNSPLHF
CDR3nt: TGTGCCAGCAGGGACTACAGGGGGAATTCACCCCTCCACTTT

d_gene: -
j_gene: TRBJ2-7
abundance: -
v_gene: TRBV7-2
CDR3aa: CASSLGRGYEQYF
CDR3nt: TGTGCCAGCAGCTTAGGCAGGGGATACGAGCAGTACTTC

d_gene: TRBD1
j_gene: TRBJ2-5
abundance: -
v_gene: TRBV11-2
CDR3aa: CASSFDRGPYQETQYF
CDR3nt: TGTGCCAGCAGCTTTGACAGGGGCCCTTACCAAGAGACCCAGTACTTC

d_gene: -
j_gene: TRBJ2-6
abundance: few
v_gene: TRBV19
CDR3aa: CASSIDRGANVLTF
CDR3nt: TGTGCCAGTAGTATAGATCGGGGGGCCAACGTCCTGACTTTC

d_gene: -
j_gene: TRBJ1-1
abundance: -
v_gene: TRBV30
CDR3aa: CAWTGGRTEAFF
CDR3nt: TGTGCCTGGACTGGGGGAAGGACTGAAGCTTTCTTT

d_gene: -
j_gene: TRBJ1-1
abundance: -
v_gene: TRBV2
CDR3aa: CASSDGQAGRLNTEAFF
CDR3nt: TGTGCCAGCAGTGACGGTCAGGCAGGGCGCTTGAACACTGAAGCTTTCTTT

d_gene: -
j_gene: TRBJ1-1
abundance: few
v_gene: TRBV11-3
CDR3aa: CASSLQGWTEAFF
CDR3nt: TGTGCCAGCAGCTTACAGGGGTGGACTGAAGCTTTCTTT

d_gene: -
j_gene: TRBJ2-3
abundance: few
v_gene: TRBV6-5
CDR3aa: CASSYAPTSTDTQYF
CDR3nt: TGTGCCAGCAGTTACGCCCCGACGAGCACAGATACGCAGTATTTT

d_gene: -
j_gene: TRBJ2-7
abundance: -
v_gene: TRBV2
CDR3aa: CASSVVWEQYF
CDR3nt: TGTGCCAGCAGTGTAGTGTGGGAGCAGTACTTC